This T cell receptor beta chain was found in a study of vaccination effects on CD4 cells after COVID-19. Viral peptide pool expansion of antigen-specific CD4+ T cells preceded sequencing in the ViraFEST assay. Following 10 days of culture, CD4+ T cells were isolated. None of these healthy vaccinees had been infected with SARS-CoV-2 before vaccination. It was with about 10 IU/ml IL-2 and about 10 ug/ml peptides that more than 1.5 million PBMC per well were cultured. This CDR3 is 15 amino acids long. V dropped 2 bases and J dropped 4 bases, with 14 bases sitting between them. The V gene's germline CDR1 is LGHDT and CDR2 YNNKEL (reference sequence). This clone was recorded once. The antigen remains undetermined. Study-level points and caveats: Early timepoints after infection were absent, and convalescent patients were few in the study. Marked clonal contraction was seen late after vaccination (in both infection- and vaccine-induced clones).

Assay used: immunoSEQ multiplex PCR; TCRdb lists only in-frame clones, some missing. The data hold about 24,000 clones, with approximately 71% observed a single time. The chain uses TRBV3-1 (or the pseudogene TRBV3-2) and TRBJ1-2, with D possibly matching TRBD1 (6 bases). This receptor was obtained from a human donor who received a COVID-19 vaccine. The sequences come from CD4+ T cells from PBMCs cultured with HCoV-OC43 spike peptides, collected before COVID-19 vaccination. Noted subset: HCoV-OC43 spike overlapping peptide pool stimulation. This CDR3 is CASSQMSGGGYGYTF. The CDR3 DNA sequence: TGTGCCAGCAGCCAAATGTCGGGAGGGGGCTATGGCTACACCTTC.